Following are 15 T cell receptor beta chains from one sample sequenced in a study of prognosis after radiotherapy for stage I lung cancer. Using two-round multiplex PCR, the authors amplified TCR beta CDR3 from genomic DNA. Every TRBV and TRBJ gene had its own specific primer in first-round PCR. TCRdb itself ran the multiplex PCR reads through MiXCR, one entry per CDR3 protein. The sample has under 20,000 distinct CDR3 sequences, about 50% seen once; the top ten hold about 31%. Source: PBMCs, taken before or after stereotactic body radiation therapy (not recorded which). The receptors come from a donor aged 50 or older with non-small cell lung cancer.

J is TRBJ2-7 and V is TRBV7-8; D gene ambiguous. The CDR3 consists of 12 residues. The V end was cut by 1 base, the J end by 6 bases, with 7 bases between. Germline-derived CDR1 and CDR2 are SGHVS and FQNEAQ. The CDR3: CASSLGGIEQYF. CDR3 sequence (DNA): TGTGCCAGCAGCTTAGGTGGAATCGAGCAGTACTTC.

This clonotype was detected ten times or more. The chain carries TRBV6-5 and TRBJ2-2; D unclear. Germline CDR1 and CDR2: MNHEY and SVGAGI. V lost 2 bases to trimming and J lost 3 bases, with 4 bases between them. This CDR3 contains 13 residues. The CDR3 bases are TGTGCCAGCAGTTACACGTACACCGGGGAGCTGTTTTTT. It specifies CASSYTYTGELFF.

This clonotype was recorded at least ten times. The V and J genes are TRBV28 and TRBJ2-5, with no clear D. CDR1 and CDR2 (germline): MDHEN, SYDVKM. Trimming stripped 5 bases from V and 4 bases from J, with 8 bases between. The CDR3 contains 12 residues. CDR3 coding DNA: TGTGCCAGCAGTCAAACAAGAGAGACCCAGTACTTC. Translation gives CASSQTRETQYF.

The chain carries TRBV28 and TRBJ2-7; TRBD2 matches 7 bases. Germline V lookup: CDR1 MDHEN, CDR2 SYDVKM. The CDR3 extends over 16 amino acids. V shed 4 bases and J 9 bases; nucleotides not matched to a gene: 18. The DNA for the CDR3 is TGTGCCAGCAGTTCCCCGGCTAGCGGCTACACCTTTGGGCAGTACTTC. Its translation: CASSSPASGYTFGQYF.

This clonotype has ten or more counts. The V and J genes are TRBV6-2 or TRBV6-3 and TRBJ1-2, with 7 bases fitting TRBD1. This CDR3 spans 12 amino acids. CDR1 MNHEY and CDR2 SVGEGT come from the germline V gene. Trimming cost V 9 bases and J 2 bases; bases outside gene matches: 3. The CDR3 protein is CASLQGNYGYTF. Written as DNA, the CDR3 is TGTGCCAGTTTACAGGGGAACTATGGCTACACCTTC.

The gene calls are TRBV6-2 or TRBV6-3 and TRBJ1-2; D gene uncertain. The germline V gene has CDR1 MNHEY and CDR2 SVGEGT. CDR3 length: 14 residues. V lost 6 bases to trimming and J lost 8 bases, with 19 bases between them. CDR3 DNA: TGTGCCAGCAGGTCTACAGCGACCCAAGGCGGCTACACCTTC. This sequence encodes CASRSTATQGGYTF.

This clonotype was picked up many times. The chain couples TRBV28 to TRBJ1-3; D possibly corresponds to TRBD1 (5 bases). The germline CDR1 and CDR2 sequences are MDHEN and SYDVKM. This CDR3 has 15 residues. V was pared by 5 bases and J by 3 bases, with 14 bases between. CDR3 in amino acids: CASSHKGSGGNTIYF. The DNA for the CDR3 is TGTGCCAGCAGTCATAAGGGGTCGGGTGGAAACACCATATATTTT.

The table lists this clonotype with many counts. V and J are TRBV3-1 and TRBJ2-5, with D perhaps TRBD1 (5 bases). Trimming pared 3 bases from V and 5 bases from J, leaving 7 bases between. This CDR3 spans 12 amino acids. Germline V gives CDR1 LGHDT, CDR2 YNNKEL (reference sequence). The CDR3 DNA reads as TGTGCCAGCAGCCAGTCAGGGGAGACCCAGTACTTC. Translating it yields CASSQSGETQYF.

Concerning this clonotype itself: This may come from a read error, since a much larger clone is one base off. The CDR3 DNA sequence: TGTGCCAGCAGTTTCCGGGACAGTTTAGATACGCATTATTTT. This translates into CASSFRDSLDTHYF. The rearrangement uses TRBV28 and TRBJ2-3; 7 nucleotides align to TRBD1. This CDR3 region has 14 residues. Germline assignment: CDR1 MDHEN and CDR2 SYDVKM.

This clonotype was observed many times. The chain couples TRBV4-1 to TRBJ1-6; D is undetermined. Per germline, CDR1 MGHRA and CDR2 YSYEKL. The CDR3 sequence is 16 residues long. The V end lost 3 bases, the J end lost 8 bases, and 17 bases lay between the germline ends. The chain's CDR3 is CASSQPGRITHSPLHF. The CDR3 DNA sequence: TGCGCCAGCAGCCAGCCCGGACGGATCACCCATTCACCCCTCCACTTT.

For this clonotype: One end of the junction does not line up with germline, which may come from a read error. The rearrangement uses TRBV28 and TRBJ1-6; 10 bases match TRBD1. The CDR3 extends over 15 amino acids. Germline-derived CDR1 and CDR2 are MDHEN and SYDVKM. As DNA, the CDR3 is TGTGCCAGCAGCACTTTTGGACAGGGGGGTTCACCCGTCCGCTTT. It translates to CASSTFGQGGSPVRF.

There are a few counts of this clonotype. This chain links TRBV3-1 with TRBJ2-7; D might be TRBD1 or TRBD2, each matching 5 bases. The CDR3 sequence is 15 residues long. Deletions cut 3 bases from V and 3 bases from J, with 15 bases between. Germline V gene lookup returns CDR1 LGHDT and CDR2 YNNKEL (reference sequence). DNA for the CDR3: TGTGCCAGCAGCCAGGGACCCGGGGATCTCTACGAGCAGTACTTC. This sequence encodes CASSQGPGDLYEQYF.

The genes are TRBV7-2 and TRBJ2-7, with 7 bases identical to TRBD1. This CDR3 region has 12 residues. V shed 3 bases, J shed 11 bases, and the junction held 7 bases outside the gene matches. The V gene's germline CDR1 is SGHTA and CDR2 FQGNSA. The CDR3 region has the DNA TGTGCCAGCAGCTTCGAGGACAGGCTAAAGTACTTC. It translates to CASSFEDRLKYF.

The V call is TRBV9, the J call TRBJ2-7; 8 nucleotides align to TRBD1. The CDR3 runs 15 residues. The trim removed 0 bases at V and 5 bases at J, leaving 7 bases unmatched. Germline CDR1 is SGDLS and CDR2 is YYNGEE. The CDR3 bases are TGTGCCAGCAGCGTAGGGACAGGGCTCATCAACGAGCAGTACTTC. Its protein is CASSVGTGLINEQYF.

For this clonotype: A single base is all that separates this from a far larger clone, so a read error is likely. This chain links TRBV29-1 with TRBJ2-1; 10 bases fit TRBD1. The CDR3 sequence is 15 residues long. CDR1 and CDR2 from the germline V gene are SQVTM and ANQGSEA. Trimming cost V 2 bases and J 13 bases; bases outside gene matches: 14. CDR3: CSVEYDRGRSETQFF. The CDR3 DNA is TGCAGCGTTGAATACGACAGGGGGCGTTCAGAGACCCAGTTCTTC.